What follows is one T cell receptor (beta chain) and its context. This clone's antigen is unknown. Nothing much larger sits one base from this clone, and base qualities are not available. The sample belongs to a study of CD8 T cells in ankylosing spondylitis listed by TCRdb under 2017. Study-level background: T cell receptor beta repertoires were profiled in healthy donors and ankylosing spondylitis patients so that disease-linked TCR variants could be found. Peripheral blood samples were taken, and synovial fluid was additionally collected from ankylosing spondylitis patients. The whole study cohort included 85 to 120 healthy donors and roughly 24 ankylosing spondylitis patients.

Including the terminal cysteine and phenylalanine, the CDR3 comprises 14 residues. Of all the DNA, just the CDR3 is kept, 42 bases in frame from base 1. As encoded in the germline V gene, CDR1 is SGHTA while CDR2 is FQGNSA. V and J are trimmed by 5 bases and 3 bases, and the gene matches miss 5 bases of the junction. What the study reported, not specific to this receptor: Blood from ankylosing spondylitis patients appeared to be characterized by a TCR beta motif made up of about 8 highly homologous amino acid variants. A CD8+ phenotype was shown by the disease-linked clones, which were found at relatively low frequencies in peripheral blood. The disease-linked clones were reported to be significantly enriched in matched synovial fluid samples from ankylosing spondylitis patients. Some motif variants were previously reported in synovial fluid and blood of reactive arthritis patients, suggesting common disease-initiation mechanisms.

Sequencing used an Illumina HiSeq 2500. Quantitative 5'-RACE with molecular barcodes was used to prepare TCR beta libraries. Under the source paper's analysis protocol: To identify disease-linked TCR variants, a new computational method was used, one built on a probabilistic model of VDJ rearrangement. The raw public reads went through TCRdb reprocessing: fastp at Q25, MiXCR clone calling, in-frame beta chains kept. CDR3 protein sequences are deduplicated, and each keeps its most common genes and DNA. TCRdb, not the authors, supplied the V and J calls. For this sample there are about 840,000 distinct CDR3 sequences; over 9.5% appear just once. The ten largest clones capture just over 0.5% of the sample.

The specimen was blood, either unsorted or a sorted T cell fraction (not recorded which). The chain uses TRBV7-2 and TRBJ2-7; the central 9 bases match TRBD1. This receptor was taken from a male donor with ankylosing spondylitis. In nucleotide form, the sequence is TGTGCCAGCAGCATTACAGGGGGCAACTACGAGCAGTACTTC. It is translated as CASSITGGNYEQYF.